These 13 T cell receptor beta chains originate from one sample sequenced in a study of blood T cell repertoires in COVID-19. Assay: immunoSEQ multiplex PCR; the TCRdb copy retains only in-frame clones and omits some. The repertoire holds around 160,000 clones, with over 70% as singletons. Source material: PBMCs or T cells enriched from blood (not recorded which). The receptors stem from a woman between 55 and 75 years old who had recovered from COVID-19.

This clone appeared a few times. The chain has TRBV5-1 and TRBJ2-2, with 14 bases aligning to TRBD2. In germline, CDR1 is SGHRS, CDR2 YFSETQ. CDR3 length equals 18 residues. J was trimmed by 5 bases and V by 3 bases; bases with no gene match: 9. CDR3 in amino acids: CASSSLTSGRAGTGELFF. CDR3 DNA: TGCGCCAGCAGCTCCCTGACTAGCGGGAGGGCCGGGACCGGGGAGCTGTTTTTT.

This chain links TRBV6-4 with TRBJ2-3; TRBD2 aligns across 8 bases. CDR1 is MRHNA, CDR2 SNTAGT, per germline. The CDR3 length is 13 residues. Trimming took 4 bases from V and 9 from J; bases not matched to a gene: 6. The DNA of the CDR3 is TGTGCCAGCAGTGGGGCAGCGGGGGCGACGCAGTATTTT. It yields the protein CASSGAAGATQYF.

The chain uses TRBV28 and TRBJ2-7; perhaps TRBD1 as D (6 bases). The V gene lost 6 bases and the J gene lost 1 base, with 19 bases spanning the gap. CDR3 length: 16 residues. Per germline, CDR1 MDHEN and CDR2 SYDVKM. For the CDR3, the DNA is TGTGCCAGCAGATTTCGAGGGACACTATTTTCCTACGAGCAGTACTTC. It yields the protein CASRFRGTLFSYEQYF.

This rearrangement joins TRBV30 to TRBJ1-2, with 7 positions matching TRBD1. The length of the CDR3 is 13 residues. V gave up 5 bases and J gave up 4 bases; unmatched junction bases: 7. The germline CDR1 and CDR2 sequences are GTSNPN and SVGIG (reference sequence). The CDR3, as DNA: TGTGCCTGGGACAGGGTATTTACCTATGGCTACACCTTC. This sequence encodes CAWDRVFTYGYTF.

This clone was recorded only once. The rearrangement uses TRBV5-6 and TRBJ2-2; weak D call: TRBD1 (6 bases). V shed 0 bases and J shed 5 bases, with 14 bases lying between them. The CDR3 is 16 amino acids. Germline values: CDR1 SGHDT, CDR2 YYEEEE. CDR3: CASSLGQAGWTGELFF. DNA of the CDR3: TGTGCCAGCAGCTTGGGACAGGCGGGTTGGACCGGGGAGCTGTTTTTT.

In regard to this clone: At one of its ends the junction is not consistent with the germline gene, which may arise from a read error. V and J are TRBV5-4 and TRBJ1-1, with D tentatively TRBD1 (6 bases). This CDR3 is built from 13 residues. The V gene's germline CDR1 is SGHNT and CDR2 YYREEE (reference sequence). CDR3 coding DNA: TGTGCCAGCAGCTCTTCGGGGGGGGCTGATGCTTTCTTT. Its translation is CASSSSGGADAFF.

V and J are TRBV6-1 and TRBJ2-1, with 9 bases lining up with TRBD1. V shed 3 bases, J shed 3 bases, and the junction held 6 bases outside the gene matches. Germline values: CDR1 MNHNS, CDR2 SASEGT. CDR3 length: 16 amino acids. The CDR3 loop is CASSEWRGQGYNEQFF. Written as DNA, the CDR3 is TGTGCCAGCAGTGAGTGGCGGGGACAGGGCTACAATGAGCAGTTCTTC.

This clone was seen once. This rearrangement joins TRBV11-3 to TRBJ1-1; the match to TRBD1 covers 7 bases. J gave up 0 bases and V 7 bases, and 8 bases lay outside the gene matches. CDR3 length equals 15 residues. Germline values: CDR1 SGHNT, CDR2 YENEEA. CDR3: CASTLEQGLNTEAFF. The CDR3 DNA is TGTGCCAGCACCCTGGAACAGGGGTTGAACACTGAAGCTTTCTTT.

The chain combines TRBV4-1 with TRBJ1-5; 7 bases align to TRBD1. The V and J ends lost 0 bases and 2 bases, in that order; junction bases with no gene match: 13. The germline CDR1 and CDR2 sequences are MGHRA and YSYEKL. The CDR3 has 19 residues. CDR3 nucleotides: TGCGCCAGCAGCCAAGATTGGGGTGAAAACAGGGGAGGCAATCAGCCCCAGCATTTT. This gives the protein CASSQDWGENRGGNQPQHF.

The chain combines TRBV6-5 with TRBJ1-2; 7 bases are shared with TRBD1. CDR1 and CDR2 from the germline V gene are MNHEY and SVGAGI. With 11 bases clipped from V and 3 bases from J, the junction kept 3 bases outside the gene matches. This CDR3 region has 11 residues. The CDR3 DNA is TGTGCCGCCGGGACAGACTATGGCTACACCTTC. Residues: CAAGTDYGYTF.

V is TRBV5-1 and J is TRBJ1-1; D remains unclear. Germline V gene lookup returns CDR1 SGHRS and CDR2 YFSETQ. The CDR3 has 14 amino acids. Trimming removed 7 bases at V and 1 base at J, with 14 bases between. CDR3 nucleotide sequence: TGCGCCAGCGCTTCGGACCGGGGGAACACTGAAGCTTTCTTT. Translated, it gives CASASDRGNTEAFF.

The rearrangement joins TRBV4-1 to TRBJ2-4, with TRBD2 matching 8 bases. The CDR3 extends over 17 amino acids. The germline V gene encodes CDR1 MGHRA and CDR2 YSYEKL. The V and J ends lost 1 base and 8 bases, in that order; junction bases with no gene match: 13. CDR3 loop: CASSQVRGRLGGDIQYF. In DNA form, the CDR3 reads TGCGCCAGCAGCCAAGTCCGCGGGAGGCTGGGTGGGGACATTCAGTACTTC.

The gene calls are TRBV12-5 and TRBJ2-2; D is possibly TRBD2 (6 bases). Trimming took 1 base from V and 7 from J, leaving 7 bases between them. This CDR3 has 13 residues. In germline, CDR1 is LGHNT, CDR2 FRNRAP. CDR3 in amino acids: CASGLGAGGELFF. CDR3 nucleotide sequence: TGTGCTAGTGGTTTGGGAGCGGGCGGGGAGCTGTTTTTT.